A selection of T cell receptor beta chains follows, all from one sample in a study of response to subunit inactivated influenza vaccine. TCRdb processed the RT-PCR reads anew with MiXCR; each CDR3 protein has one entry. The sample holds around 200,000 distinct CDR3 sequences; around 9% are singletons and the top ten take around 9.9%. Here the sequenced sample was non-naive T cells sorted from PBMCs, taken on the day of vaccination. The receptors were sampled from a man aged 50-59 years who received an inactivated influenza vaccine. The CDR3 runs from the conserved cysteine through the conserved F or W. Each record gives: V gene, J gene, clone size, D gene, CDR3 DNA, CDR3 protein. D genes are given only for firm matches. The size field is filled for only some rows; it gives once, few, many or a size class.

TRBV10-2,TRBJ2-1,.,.,TGCGCCAGCAGTGCAGGGTCTTCCTACAATGAGCAGTTCTTC,CASSAGSSYNEQFF
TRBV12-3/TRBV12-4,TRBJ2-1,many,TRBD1,TGTGCCAGCAGACCCGGGACAGTGCATGAGCAGTTCTTC,CASRPGTVHEQFF
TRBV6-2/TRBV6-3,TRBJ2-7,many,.,TGTGCCAGCAGTTACTCGTTGGAGGGCGCCTACGAGCAGTACTTC,CASSYSLEGAYEQYF
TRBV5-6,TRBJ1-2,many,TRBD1,TGTGCCAGCAGCCAAGCCGGGACAGACCTCTACACCTTC,CASSQAGTDLYTF
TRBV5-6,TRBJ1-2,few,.,TGTGCCAGCAGTTTTAGACTGGACAGTTTCGGCTACACCTTC,CASSFRLDSFGYTF
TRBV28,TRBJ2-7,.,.,TGTGCCAGCAGTGGCCTCTCTGAACTAACTTACGAGCAGTACTTC,CASSGLSELTYEQYF
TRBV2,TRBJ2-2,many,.,TGTGCCAGCAGTGCTGGGGTGGGCACCGGGGAGCTGTTTTTT,CASSAGVGTGELFF
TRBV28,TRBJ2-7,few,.,TGTGCCAGCAGTTTTTGGACTGGGGGGGGCACGGGAGAGCAGTACTTC,CASSFWTGGGTGEQYF
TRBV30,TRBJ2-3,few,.,TGTGCCTGGAGTATGGGGACTCAGAACACAGATACGCAGTATTTT,CAWSMGTQNTDTQYF
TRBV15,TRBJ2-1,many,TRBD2,TGTGCCACCCGCGGGACTAGCGGGAGGGTCTCCTACAATGAGCAGTTCTTC,CATRGTSGRVSYNEQFF
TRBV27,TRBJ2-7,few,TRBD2,TGTGCCAGCAGTTTATTACTAGCGGGAGGGTTCTACGAGCAGTACTTC,CASSLLLAGGFYEQYF
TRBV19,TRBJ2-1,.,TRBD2,TGTGCCAGTACCTCGGGACTAGCGATGAATGAGCAGTTCTTC,CASTSGLAMNEQFF
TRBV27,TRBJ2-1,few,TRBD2,TGTGCCAGCAGTGCACAGACTAGCGGGAATGAGCAGTTCTTC,CASSAQTSGNEQFF
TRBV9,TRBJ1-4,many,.,TGTGCCAGCAGCCCCACTCGGGGCCATAATGAAAAACTGTTTTTT,CASSPTRGHNEKLFF
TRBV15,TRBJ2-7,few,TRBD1,TGTGCCACCAGCAAAATAGGACAGGGATCCTCCTACGAGCAGTACTTC,CATSKIGQGSSYEQYF